One TCR beta chain is described in this entry. Its antigen is currently unknown. This entry comes from a study of PD-1 blockade in classical Hodgkin lymphoma. Overall study findings and caveats: No one has yet defined what causes the repertoire differences, which may be disease activity or prior therapy.

In germline, CDR1 is SEHNR, CDR2 FQNEAQ (reference sequence). Unmatched junction bases numbered 7, after V lost 5 bases and J lost 0 bases. The CDR3 loop spans 18 amino acids. In every patient, relapse followed autologous stem cell transplantation, while exposure to brentuximab vedotin differed. Sequenced by immunoSEQ multiplex PCR; TCRdb stores in-frame clones only, minus some. The data show 40,000 or so clones, around 80% seen once. The source material was peripheral blood mononuclear cells (PBMCs), sampled at baseline. This clonotype was obtained from a human donor with classical Hodgkin lymphoma. The chain employs TRBV7-9 and TRBJ2-6; 10 bases match TRBD2. CDR3 sequence reads: CASSVPSGGASGANVLTF. In DNA form, the CDR3 reads TGTGCCAGCAGCGTCCCTAGCGGGGGCGCCTCTGGGGCCAACGTCCTGACTTTC.